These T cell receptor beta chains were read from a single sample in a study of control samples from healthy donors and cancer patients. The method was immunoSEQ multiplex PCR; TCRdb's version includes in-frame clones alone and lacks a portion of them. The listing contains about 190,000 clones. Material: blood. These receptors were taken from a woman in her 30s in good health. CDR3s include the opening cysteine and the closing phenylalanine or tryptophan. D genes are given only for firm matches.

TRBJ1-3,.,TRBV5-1,TGCGCCAGCAGCCGACCCACCCTTGGGTCGGGTGGAAACACCATATATTTT,CASSRPTLGSGGNTIYF
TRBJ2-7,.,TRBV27,TGTGCCACCCTGGACAGATATTCCTACGAGCAGTACTTC,CATLDRYSYEQYF
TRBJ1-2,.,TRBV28,TGTGCCAGCAGTTTACTTAACTATGGCTACACCTTC,CASSLLNYGYTF
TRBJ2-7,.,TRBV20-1,TGCAGTGCTGGGGTCTCCTACGAGCAGTACTTC,CSAGVSYEQYF
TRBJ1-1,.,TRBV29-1,TGCAGCGTTGCCGACGCCGTTGAAGCTTTCTTT,CSVADAVEAFF
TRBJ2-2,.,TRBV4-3,TGCGCCAGCAGCCAAGATCGGCCAGGGGACACCGGGGAGCTGTTTTTT,CASSQDRPGDTGELFF
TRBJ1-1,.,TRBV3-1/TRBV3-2,TGTGCCAGCAGCCAAGATCAAGGGCCTGAAGCTTTCTTT,CASSQDQGPEAFF
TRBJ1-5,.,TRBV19,TGTGCCAGTAGTGCCACAAGGGGGTATCAGCCCCAGCATTTT,CASSATRGYQPQHF
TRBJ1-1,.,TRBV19,TGTGCCAGTAGTACGGGGCCTCAGGGCCTGAACACTGAAGCTTTCTTT,CASSTGPQGLNTEAFF
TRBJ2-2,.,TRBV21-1,TGTGCCAGCAGCAAAGTAGGCGGGGCCACCGGGGAGCTGTTTTTT,CASSKVGGATGELFF
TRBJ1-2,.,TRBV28,TGTGCCAGCAGTTTCTTTATAGGGGGGGGTGGCTACACCTTC,CASSFFIGGGGYTF
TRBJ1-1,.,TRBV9,TGTGCCAGCAGCGTCCCGGCCCGAATGAACACTGAAGCTTTCTTT,CASSVPARMNTEAFF
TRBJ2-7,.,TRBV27,TGTGCCAGCAGTGACTCCGGGACCCCCAACGAGCAGTACTTC,CASSDSGTPNEQYF
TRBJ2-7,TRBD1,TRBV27,TGTGCCAGCAGTCGATCGACGGGACAGGGTATCTACGAGCAGTACTTC,CASSRSTGQGIYEQYF
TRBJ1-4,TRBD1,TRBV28,TGTGCCAGCAGTACTCACGACAGGGGGGATTGGGAAAAACTGTTTTTT,CASSTHDRGDWEKLFF
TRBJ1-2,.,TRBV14,TGTGCCAGCAGCCAAGATCAATCTTTCTATGGCTACACCTTC,CASSQDQSFYGYTF
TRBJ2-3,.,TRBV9,TGTGCCAGCAGCCCCACAAGACTTGAGGATACGCAGTATTTT,CASSPTRLEDTQYF
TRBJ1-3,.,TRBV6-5,TGTGCCAGCAGAGGAGGCGGGCGGGACACCATATATTTT,CASRGGGRDTIYF
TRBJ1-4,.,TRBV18,TGTGCCAGCTCACCACCGGGGCCTAATGAAAAACTGTTTTTT,CASSPPGPNEKLFF
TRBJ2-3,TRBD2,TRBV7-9,TGTGCCAGCAGCCCAAATAGCGGGGATACGCAGTATTTT,CASSPNSGDTQYF
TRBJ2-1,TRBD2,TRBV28,TGTGCCGGCAGACAGAGCGGCGGGGGGGCGTACAATGAGCAGTTCTTC,CAGRQSGGGAYNEQFF
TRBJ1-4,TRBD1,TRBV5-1,TGCGCCAGCAGCCGTACGACAGGGGAAAAACTGTTTTTT,CASSRTTGEKLFF
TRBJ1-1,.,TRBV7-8,TGTGCCAGCAGCTATAGCCTGCTGGGAAAAGCTTTCTTT,CASSYSLLGKAFF
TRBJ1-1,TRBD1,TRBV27,TGTGCCAGCAGTTTACGGACAGGGTCGAACACTGAAGCTTTCTTT,CASSLRTGSNTEAFF
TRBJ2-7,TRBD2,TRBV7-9,TGTGCCAGCAGCCAAACTAGCGGAGACTCCTACGAGCAGTACTTC,CASSQTSGDSYEQYF